The 5 T cell receptor beta chains given below trace back to one sample, sequenced in a study of monozygotic twins with inflammatory bowel disease (dated by TCRdb to the late 2010s). The library was generated by 5' RACE. TCRdb records Illumina HiSeq 2500 as the sequencer. Reprocessed by TCRdb, the reads give a single entry per CDR3 protein sequence, without DNA. The table of this sample itemizes a few hundred thousand distinct CDR3 sequences. The top ten clones comprise about 2.5% of the sample. The sequenced sample consisted of blood. These receptors all come from a human donor with ulcerative colitis or Crohn's disease, or a healthy co-twin of an affected twin (not recorded which).

The chain links TRBV19 to TRBJ1-1; with no DNA, the TCRdb D assignment of TRBD1 cannot be verified. This CDR3 has 14 residues. Germline CDR1 reads LNHDA; CDR2 reads SQIVND (reference sequence). CDR3 in amino acids: CASSPGVMNTEAFF. The entire variable domain, with the rest obtained from reference TRBV19 and TRBJ1-1, is as follows: DGGITQSPKYLFRKEGQNVTLSCEQNLNHDAMYWYRQDPGQGLRLIYYSQIVNDFQKGDIAEGYSVSREKKESFPLTVTSAQKNPTAFYLCASSPGVMNTEAFFGQGTRLTVV.

The rearrangement uses TRBV6-5 and TRBJ1-5. Germline assignment: CDR1 MNHEY and CDR2 SVGAGI. The CDR3 runs to 14 residues. This CDR3 reads CASSSVHRDQPQHF.

The V call is TRBV5-1, the J call TRBJ1-4. Looked up from germline, CDR1 is SGHRS and CDR2 is YFSETQ. This CDR3 is 15 amino acids long. This chain's CDR3 is CASSLSASTNEKLFF.

The rearrangement uses TRBV7-2 and TRBJ2-1. The CDR3 has 13 residues. Germline CDR1 is SGHTA and CDR2 is FQGNSA. The CDR3 here is CASSFSRNNEQFF.

The chain joins TRBV3-1 to TRBJ2-5; TCRdb names TRBD1, which stays unverified in the absence of DNA. The length of the CDR3 is 14 residues. Per germline, CDR1 LGHDT and CDR2 YNNKEL (reference sequence). The CDR3 sequence is CASSQRDRVETQYF.